The table lists the clone carrying this T cell receptor beta chain with a count of one. These data come from a study of OX40 agonist ivuxolimab in advanced cancers. Turning to the study itself: While on treatment, patients had intravenous ivuxolimab at 0.01 to 10 mg/kg every 2 weeks.

Some clones are missing from TCRdb's copy, which holds only in-frame ones; the method was immunoSEQ multiplex PCR. The sample holds tens of thousands of clones, 87% seen once. Germline-derived CDR1 and CDR2 are GTSNPN and SVGIG (reference sequence). CDR3 length: 14 amino acids. The ends were cut back, 7 bases at V and 2 bases at J, with 17 bases in the middle. This chain uses TRBV30 with TRBJ1-2; D is perhaps TRBD1 (5 bases). This TCR came from an adult with an advanced solid tumor such as melanoma, head and neck, liver or kidney cancer. This sample comprised CD4+ or CD8+ T cells sorted from blood, obtained in a trial of the OX40 agonist ivuxolimab. The CDR3 is CALPRGGSNYGYTF. For the CDR3, the DNA is TGTGCCTTACCCCGGGGGGGTTCGAACTATGGCTACACCTTC. The variable domain in full, completed from reference TRBV30 and TRBJ1-2, reads SQTIHQWPATLVQPVGSPLSLECTVEGTSNPNLYWYRQAAGRGLQLLFYSVGIGQISSEVPQNLSASRPQDRQFILSSKKLLLSDSGFYLCALPRGGSNYGYTFGSGTRLTVV.